This TCR beta chain is drawn from a study of blood T cell repertoires in COVID-19. Looking at the study overall: T cells, B-cell-depleted T cells, or PBMCs supplied cDNA or gDNA.

Trimming removed 1 base from V and 4 bases from J, with 13 bases in between. The V gene's germline CDR1 is MGHRA and CDR2 YSYEKL. This CDR3 is 15 amino acids long. Per the authors' pipeline: Amplification from reference gene primers served as the basis for estimated nucleated cell counts. The repertoire was sequenced with immunoSEQ multiplex PCR; TCRdb's copy has only in-frame clones and lacks some. Clonal size and the V and J genes are those of that table, whereas D and trimming came from the DNA. This table has hundreds of thousands of clones, about 88% appearing once. Cohort allocation depended upon clinical history that participants reported.

The TCR originated in a woman aged 55-69 years who had recovered from COVID-19. The sequencing sample was made of PBMCs or T cells enriched from blood (not recorded which). The V and J genes are TRBV4-1 and TRBJ1-2; possibly TRBD1 for D (5 bases). This CDR3 reads CASSQATAGFYGYTF. In DNA form, the CDR3 reads TGCGCCAGCAGCCAAGCTACAGCAGGGTTCTATGGCTACACCTTC.